This entry is about one T cell receptor beta chain. Its antigen is as yet unknown. These data come from a study of CD8+ T cells in alopecia areata. Study findings and constraints: Elevated clonality characterized lesional scalp relative to normal scalp, particularly in alopecia totalis/universalis. Resident alphabeta T-cell populations of normal skin are likewise subject to sequencing in scalp samples.

Investigators isolated RNA and reverse transcribed it into cDNA to act as the sequencing template. Only in-frame clones appear in the TCRdb table, and some are missing; sequencing was by immunoSEQ multiplex PCR. Of some 120,000 clones listed, about 50% were seen once; the top ten hold roughly 10%. This CDR3 has 12 amino acids. The ends were cut back, 5 bases at V and 6 bases at J, with 11 bases in the middle. Germline V gene sequence: CDR1 GTSNPN, CDR2 SVGIG (reference sequence). It was from alopecia areata patients that lesional scalp punch biopsies and peripheral blood were collected. The TCR sequence derives from a human donor with alopecia areata. This chain connects TRBV30 to TRBJ2-4; the D gene is possibly TRBD2 (6 bases). Sequenced input: NKG2D-low CD8+ T cells sorted from blood. The CDR3 nucleotides read TGTGCCTGGTCTGGGGGGATAAACATTCAGTACTTC. Translated: CAWSGGINIQYF.